One sample yielded the 24 T cell receptor beta chains listed below, sequenced in a study of high-grade serous ovarian cancer treatment subgroups listed by TCRdb under 2021. The library came from the immunoSEQ multiplex PCR assay. TCRdb limited this immuneACCESS table to in-frame rearrangements with V and J called. A share of clones is missing; checked studies link under half to unresolved V genes, and the rest is unexplained. The sample records under 5,500 clones, roughly 76% of which are singletons. About 5.5% of the sample belongs to the ten largest clones. The tumor samples were collected prior to definitive surgery or chemotherapy. The specimen sequenced was tumor tissue. Receptors originate from a human donor with high-grade serous ovarian cancer.

The chain recombines TRBV19 with TRBJ2-2, with D possibly matching TRBD1 (5 bases). In germline, CDR1 is LNHDA, CDR2 SQIVND (reference sequence). This CDR3 has 14 residues. Trimming removed 3 bases from V and 7 bases from J, with 12 bases in between. The DNA of the CDR3 is TGTGCCAGTAGTATGGGGCGAGCGAACGGGGAGCTGTTTTTT. Its protein product is CASSMGRANGELFF. Using reference TRBV19 and TRBJ2-2 for the parts outside the CDR3, the full variable domain is DGGITQSPKYLFRKEGQNVTLSCEQNLNHDAMYWYRQDPGQGLRLIYYSQIVNDFQKGDIAEGYSVSREKKESFPLTVTSAQKNPTAFYLCASSMGRANGELFFGEGSRLTVL.

This chain joins TRBV11-3 and TRBJ2-1, with 12 bases aligning to TRBD2. The CDR3 has 17 amino acids. V gave up 0 bases and J gave up 1 base; unmatched junction bases: 1. Germline V gives CDR1 SGHNT, CDR2 YENEEA. CDR3 residues: CASSLDLAGGSYNEQFF. CDR3 nucleotides: TGTGCCAGCAGCTTAGATCTAGCGGGAGGGTCCTACAATGAGCAGTTCTTC.

V and J are TRBV2 and TRBJ2-7; perhaps D is TRBD1 or TRBD2 (5 bases each). This CDR3 spans 11 amino acids. Germline loops: CDR1 SNHLY, CDR2 FYNNEI. Trimming shortened V by 8 bases and J by 9 bases, and 14 bases separated the two germline ends. The CDR3 bases are TGTGCCAGCGGGACCTCCGGGCGGCAGTACTTC. Translation: CASGTSGRQYF. Variable domain in full (rest from reference TRBV2 and TRBJ2-7): EPEVTQTPSHQVTQMGQEVILRCVPISNHLYFYWYRQILGQKVEFLVSFYNNEISEKSEIFDDQFSVERPDGSNFTLKIRSTKLEDSAMYFCASGTSGRQYFGPGTRLTVT.

This clone occurred once. This sequence joins TRBV19 and TRBJ1-2; 7 nucleotides agree with TRBD1. Germline CDR1 reads LNHDA; CDR2 reads SQIVND (reference sequence). V lost 7 bases to trimming and J lost 5 bases; unmatched junction nucleotides: 13. The CDR3 length is 15 residues. The CDR3 here is CASISRRGLGYGYTF. The CDR3 DNA sequence: TGTGCCAGTATATCCAGGAGGGGGCTCGGGTATGGCTACACCTTC.

The chain joins TRBV2 to TRBJ2-7, with D perhaps matching TRBD1 (6 bases). Germline-derived CDR1 and CDR2 are SNHLY and FYNNEI. V dropped 9 bases and J dropped 3 bases, with 9 bases sitting between them. The CDR3 sequence is 11 residues long. The CDR3 loop reads CASKTGYEQYF. The CDR3 DNA reads as TGTGCCAGTAAGACAGGCTACGAGCAGTACTTC.

The J gene is TRBJ2-2, the V gene TRBV7-2; no clear D gene. The germline V gene has CDR1 SGHTA and CDR2 FQGNSA. The CDR3 length is 15 residues. V dropped 1 base and J dropped 0 bases, with 6 bases sitting between them. The chain's CDR3 is CASSLVLANTGELFF. The CDR3 coding sequence is TGTGCCAGCAGCTTAGTTCTCGCGAACACCGGGGAGCTGTTTTTT.

The chain has TRBV6-5 and TRBJ1-1; TRBD1 matches 7 bases. V dropped 6 bases and J dropped 4; count of bases not matched to a gene: 11. The CDR3 spans 15 residues. Germline CDR1 MNHEY, CDR2 SVGAGI. Written as DNA, the CDR3 is TGTGCCAGCAGGGGACAGACGGCCATGGGCACTGAAGCTTTCTTT. Translated: CASRGQTAMGTEAFF.

This clone was counted once. The gene calls are TRBV5-6 and TRBJ2-1, with D perhaps being TRBD1 or TRBD2 (5 bases each). Germline V CDR1 and CDR2: SGHDT, YYEEEE. The CDR3 totals 15 residues. V was trimmed by 0 bases and J by 0 bases, leaving 7 bases between them. For the CDR3, the DNA is TGTGCCAGCAGCTTGGCAGGGAGCTCCTACAATGAGCAGTTCTTC. It codes for CASSLAGSSYNEQFF.

This CDR3 reads CASSYGAAAGDNEQFF. In DNA form, the CDR3 reads TGTGCCAGCAGTTACGGAGCGGCAGCGGGTGACAATGAGCAGTTCTTC. The chain joins TRBV6-6 to TRBJ2-1; tentatively, D is TRBD2 (6 bases). V lost 2 bases and J lost 5, with 16 bases in between. Germline V CDR1 and CDR2: MNHNY, SVGAGI (reference sequence). This CDR3 contains 16 residues.

V usage is TRBV6-5 and J usage is TRBJ1-3; unclear D gene. Germline V CDR1 and CDR2: MNHEY, SVGAGI. V was pared by 5 bases and J by 0 bases, with 8 bases between. The CDR3 totals 14 residues. CDR3 sequence reads: CASSLQDSGNTIYF. The CDR3 DNA follows: TGTGCCAGCAGTCTACAAGACTCTGGAAACACCATATATTTT.

The chain combines TRBV4-2 with TRBJ1-5, with D unclear. V lost 5 bases, J lost 0 bases, and 8 bases lay in between. CDR1 and CDR2 (germline): LGHNA, YNFKEQ. The CDR3 is 14 residues long. CDR3 bases: TGTGCCAGCAGCTACTCCGATAGCAATCAGCCCCAGCATTTT. It translates to CASSYSDSNQPQHF.

This clone showed up just a few times. This chain uses TRBV5-1 with TRBJ1-2, with D possibly TRBD1 on 5 matching bases. Germline-derived CDR1 and CDR2 are SGHRS and YFSETQ. V was clipped by 5 bases and J by 0 bases, with 14 bases between them. The CDR3 consists of 15 residues. CDR3 DNA: TGCGCCAGCAGGCGTACCGACAGCTCTAACTATGGCTACACCTTC. Its protein is CASRRTDSSNYGYTF.

The count of this clone is one. V usage is TRBV19 and J usage is TRBJ1-3, with D maybe TRBD1 (6 bases). Trimming removed 7 bases from V and 0 bases from J, with 16 bases in between. The CDR3 length is 16 residues. Looked up from germline, CDR1 is LNHDA and CDR2 is SQIVND (reference sequence). The CDR3 DNA is TGTGCCAGTACCTCTCGGGACACTGCCTCTGGAAACACCATATATTTT. This encodes CASTSRDTASGNTIYF. Looking up the rest from reference TRBV19 and TRBJ1-3 gives the full variable domain: DGGITQSPKYLFRKEGQNVTLSCEQNLNHDAMYWYRQDPGQGLRLIYYSQIVNDFQKGDIAEGYSVSREKKESFPLTVTSAQKNPTAFYLCASTSRDTASGNTIYFGEGSWLTVV.

This clone was seen once. The chain couples TRBV30 to TRBJ1-2; unclear D gene. Trimming cost V 5 bases and J 7 bases, with 23 bases left between them. The CDR3 loop spans 15 amino acids. Looked up from germline, CDR1 is GTSNPN and CDR2 is SVGIG (reference sequence). Written as DNA, the CDR3 is TGTGCCTGGGGAGAGGGTAGGGAAGGAGTGCGTGGCTACACCTTC. This translates into CAWGEGREGVRGYTF.

The J gene is TRBJ2-7, the V gene TRBV9; TRBD1 matches 7 bases. V gave up 3 bases and J gave up 4 bases; unmatched junction bases: 4. Per the germline V gene, CDR1 is SGDLS and CDR2 is YYNGEE. This CDR3 contains 13 residues. CDR3 loop: CASSAGTVYEQYF. Here the CDR3 DNA reads TGTGCCAGCAGCGCCGGGACAGTTTACGAGCAGTACTTC.

This clone was recorded once. The chain couples TRBV7-6 to TRBJ1-1; unclear D gene. Trimming took off 0 bases at V and 3 bases at J, with 5 bases between the two ends. The CDR3 has 13 residues. CDR1 SGHVS and CDR2 FNYEAQ come from the germline V gene. In DNA form, the CDR3 reads TGTGCCAGCAGCTTAGCTTTCGACACTGAAGCTTTCTTT. It encodes CASSLAFDTEAFF.

The chain uses TRBV9 and TRBJ2-1; 10 bases agree with TRBD2. Germline V gives CDR1 SGDLS, CDR2 YYNGEE. This CDR3 region has 15 residues. Unmatched junction bases numbered 6, after V lost 3 bases and J lost 6 bases. CDR3 protein: CASSGSGRASNEQFF. The CDR3 DNA is TGTGCCAGCAGCGGAAGCGGGAGGGCCAGCAATGAGCAGTTCTTC.

The CDR3 DNA is TGTGCCTGGAAACAGGGGGCGGGAAACACCATATATTTT. Translating gives CAWKQGAGNTIYF. The chain uses TRBV30 and TRBJ1-3, with TRBD1 matching over 9 bases. Unmatched junction bases numbered 2, after V lost 4 bases and J lost 4 bases. The CDR3 spans 13 residues. Per the germline V gene, CDR1 is GTSNPN and CDR2 is SVGIG (reference sequence).

The chain recombines TRBV5-6 with TRBJ1-5; D is unclear. The CDR3 is 15 residues long. Germline assignment: CDR1 SGHDT and CDR2 YYEEEE. V dropped 0 bases and J dropped 0 bases, with 7 bases sitting between them. CDR3 loop: CASSLGRFSNQPQHF. As DNA, the CDR3 is TGTGCCAGCAGCTTGGGGCGGTTTAGCAATCAGCCCCAGCATTTT.

The sample holds one count of this clone. The CDR3 nucleotides read TGTGCCAGCAGGCAACTAGCGGGAGGTATGTACGAGCAGTACTTC. Translating gives CASRQLAGGMYEQYF. The chain is built from TRBV6-6 and TRBJ2-7; 12 bases match TRBD2. The CDR3 is 15 amino acids. Germline-derived CDR1 and CDR2 are MNHNY and SVGAGI (reference sequence). V shed 6 bases, J shed 4 bases, and the junction held 7 bases outside the gene matches.

This clone showed up just a few times. This chain connects TRBV7-8 to TRBJ2-1; TRBD1 agrees at 7 bases. The CDR3 has 14 residues. V shed 4 bases and J 6 bases; nucleotides not matched to a gene: 6. Germline V gives CDR1 SGHVS, CDR2 FQNEAQ. The CDR3 sequence is CASSSTDRSNEQFF. The CDR3 DNA reads as TGTGCCAGCAGCTCGACGGACAGGTCCAATGAGCAGTTCTTC.

The table lists this clone with a few counts. The chain links TRBV7-3 to TRBJ2-7; no clear D gene. Trimming removed 4 bases from V and 0 bases from J, with 7 bases in between. This CDR3 is 13 amino acids long. CDR1 is SGHTA, CDR2 FQGTGA, per germline. CDR3 in DNA: TGTGCCAGCAGCTCAGCAATCTCCTACGAGCAGTACTTC. It yields the protein CASSSAISYEQYF.

The chain recombines TRBV7-9 with TRBJ2-7; 11 nucleotides match TRBD2. The CDR3 contains 16 residues. Germline CDR1 SEHNR, CDR2 FQNEAQ (reference sequence). After removal of 5 bases from V and 4 bases from J, the junction contained 10 bases not matched to a gene. The CDR3 nucleotides read TGTGCCAGCAGCGGCCTTACTAGCGGGAGAGGGTACGAGCAGTACTTC. The encoded protein is CASSGLTSGRGYEQYF.

The chain couples TRBV6-6 to TRBJ1-2, with TRBD1 matching over 7 bases. Germline trimming cut 7 bases from V and 4 bases from J; bases unmatched to any gene: 3. CDR3 length: 12 amino acids. Germline V gene lookup returns CDR1 MNHNY and CDR2 SVGAGI (reference sequence). Here the CDR3 DNA reads TGTGCCAGCAACGGACAGGCCTATGGCTACACCTTC. As protein: CASNGQAYGYTF.